Listed here are 2 T cell receptor beta chains from one sample, sequenced in a study of T cells in Graves' hyperthyroidism and ophthalmopathy (dated by TCRdb to the late 2010s). The protocol used for the library was multiplex PCR. Sequencing used an Illumina HiSeq 2000. Amplification of TCR beta CDR3 regions was carried out from RNA transcripts. The first round of RT-PCR for the TCR CDR3 was performed with the HTBI primer set and the Qiagen OneStep RT-PCR kit. Using fastp trimming at Q25 and MiXCR clonotype assembly, TCRdb reanalyzed the public sequencing data and kept in-frame beta chains. One record per CDR3 amino acid sequence lists the most common genes and DNA. This sample has under 700,000 distinct CDR3 sequences in its table, and 16% of those were observed once. The ten largest make up approximately 18% of the sample. What was sequenced was blood. These receptors were taken from a young woman with Graves' hyperthyroidism.

The rearrangement links TRBV5-1 to TRBJ1-2; tentative D call: TRBD1 (5 bases). V was shortened by 6 bases and J by 6 bases, with 12 bases between the two germline ends. CDR1 is SGHRS and CDR2 is YFSETQ in the germline V gene. This CDR3 contains 12 residues. The DNA for the CDR3 is TGCGCCAGCAACTCAGGGTCCAATGGCTACACCTTC. Its protein product is CASNSGSNGYTF.

The chain employs TRBV15 and TRBJ1-1; perhaps TRBD1 as D (5 bases). V was trimmed by 5 bases and J by 4 bases, leaving 8 bases between them. CDR1 is LNHNV and CDR2 is YYDKDF in the germline V gene (reference sequence). The CDR3 is made up of 12 amino acids. The CDR3 protein is CATSWGGTEAFF. DNA of the CDR3: TGTGCCACCAGCTGGGGCGGCACTGAAGCTTTCTTT.